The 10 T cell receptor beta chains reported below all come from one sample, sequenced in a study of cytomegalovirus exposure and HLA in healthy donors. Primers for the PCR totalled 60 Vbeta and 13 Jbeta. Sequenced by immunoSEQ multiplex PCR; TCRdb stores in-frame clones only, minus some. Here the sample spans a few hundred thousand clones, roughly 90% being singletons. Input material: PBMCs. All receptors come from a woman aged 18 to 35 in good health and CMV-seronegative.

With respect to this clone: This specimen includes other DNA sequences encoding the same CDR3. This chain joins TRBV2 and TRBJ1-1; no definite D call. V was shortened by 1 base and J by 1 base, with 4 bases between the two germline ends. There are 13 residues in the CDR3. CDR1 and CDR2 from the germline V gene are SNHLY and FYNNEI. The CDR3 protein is CASSEDRNTEAFF. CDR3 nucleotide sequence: TGTGCCAGCAGTGAAGACAGGAACACTGAAGCTTTCTTT.

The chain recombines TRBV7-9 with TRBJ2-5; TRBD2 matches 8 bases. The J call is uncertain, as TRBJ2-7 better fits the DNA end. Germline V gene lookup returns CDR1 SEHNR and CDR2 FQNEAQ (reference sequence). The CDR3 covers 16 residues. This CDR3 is CASSLPGGGKPYEQYF. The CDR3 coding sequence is TGTGCCAGCAGCTTACCGGGAGGGGGAAAGCCCTACGAGCAGTACTTC.

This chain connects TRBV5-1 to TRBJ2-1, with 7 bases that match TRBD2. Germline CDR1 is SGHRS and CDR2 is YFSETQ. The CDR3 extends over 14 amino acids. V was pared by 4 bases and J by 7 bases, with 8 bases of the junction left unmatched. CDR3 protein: CASSGPSGLNEQFF. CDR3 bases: TGCGCCAGCAGCGGGCCTAGCGGATTAAATGAGCAGTTCTTC.

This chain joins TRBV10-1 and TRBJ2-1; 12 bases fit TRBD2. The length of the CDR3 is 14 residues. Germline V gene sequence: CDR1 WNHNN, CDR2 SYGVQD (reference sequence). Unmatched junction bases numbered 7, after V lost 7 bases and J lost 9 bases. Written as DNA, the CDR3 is TGCGCCAGCACGTCTAGCGGGAGGGCCATTGAGCAGTTCTTC. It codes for CASTSSGRAIEQFF.

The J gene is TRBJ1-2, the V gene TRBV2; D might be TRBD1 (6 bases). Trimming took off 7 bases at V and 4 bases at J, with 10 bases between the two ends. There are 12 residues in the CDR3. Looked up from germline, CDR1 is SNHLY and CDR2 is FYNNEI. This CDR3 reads CASTQGSYGYTF. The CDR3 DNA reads TGTGCCAGCACACAGGGCAGCTATGGCTACACCTTC. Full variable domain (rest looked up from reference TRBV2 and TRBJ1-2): EPEVTQTPSHQVTQMGQEVILRCVPISNHLYFYWYRQILGQKVEFLVSFYNNEISEKSEIFDDQFSVERPDGSNFTLKIRSTKLEDSAMYFCASTQGSYGYTFGSGTRLTVV.

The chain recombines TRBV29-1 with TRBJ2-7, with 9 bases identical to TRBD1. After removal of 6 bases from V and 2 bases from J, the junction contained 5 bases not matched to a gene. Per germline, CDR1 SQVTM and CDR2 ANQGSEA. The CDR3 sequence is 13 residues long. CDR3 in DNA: TGCAGCGTGAGGGGGACAGGGCCCTACGAGCAGTACTTC. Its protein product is CSVRGTGPYEQYF.

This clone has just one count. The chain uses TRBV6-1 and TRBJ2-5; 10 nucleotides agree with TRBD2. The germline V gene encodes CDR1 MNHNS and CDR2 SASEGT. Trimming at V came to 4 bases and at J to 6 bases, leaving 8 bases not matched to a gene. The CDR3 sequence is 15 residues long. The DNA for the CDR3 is TGTGCCAGCAGTGCGGGACTAGCGTTTGGGCAGACCCAGTACTTC. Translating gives CASSAGLAFGQTQYF.

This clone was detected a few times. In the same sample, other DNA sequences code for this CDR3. CDR3 nucleotides: TGTGCCAGCAGCGTAGGAGGCGGAACCTACGAGCAGTACTTC. As protein: CASSVGGGTYEQYF. The chain joins TRBV9 to TRBJ2-7; the D is unclear. V dropped 0 bases and J dropped 2 bases, with 9 bases sitting between them. Germline CDR1 and CDR2: SGDLS and YYNGEE. This CDR3 comprises 14 residues. Variable domain in full (rest from reference TRBV9 and TRBJ2-7): DSGVTQTPKHLITATGQRVTLRCSPRSGDLSVYWYQQSLDQGLQFLIQYYNGEERAKGNILERFSAQQFPDLHSELNLSSLELGDSALYFCASSVGGGTYEQYFGPGTRLTVT.

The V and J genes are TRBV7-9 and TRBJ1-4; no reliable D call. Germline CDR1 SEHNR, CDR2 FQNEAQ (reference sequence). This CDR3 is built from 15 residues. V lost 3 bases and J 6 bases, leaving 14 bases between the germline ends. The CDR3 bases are TGTGCCAGCAGCTTCTCTGCAGGCGGGGATGAAAAACTGTTTTTT. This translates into CASSFSAGGDEKLFF.

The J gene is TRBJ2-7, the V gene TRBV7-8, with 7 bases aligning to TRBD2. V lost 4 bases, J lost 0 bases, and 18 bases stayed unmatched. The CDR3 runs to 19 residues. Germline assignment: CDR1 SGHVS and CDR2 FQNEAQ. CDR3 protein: CASSSRVAGRNLGSYEQYF. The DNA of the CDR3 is TGTGCCAGCAGCTCCCGGGTAGCGGGTAGGAACCTCGGCTCCTACGAGCAGTACTTC.